This T cell receptor (beta chain) came from a study of T cells after yellow fever vaccination. This clonotype has just a few counts. Its cognate antigen is unknown. Findings and caveats of the study: Re-detected after boosting: most primary clones, almost 97% of CD4 and 80% to 90% of CD8. Weaker overall, the secondary response nonetheless peaked faster (day 5 versus 15).

Germline V gene data show CDR1 as SGHRS and CDR2 as YFSETQ. This CDR3 is 14 amino acids long. Trimming stripped 4 bases from V and 7 bases from J, with 12 bases between. 5'RACE template switching added a universal primer site and UMIs to TCR cDNA. TCRdb re-called the 5' RACE reads with MiXCR, one entry per CDR3 protein. The data contain fewer than 450,000 distinct CDR3 sequences, approximately 8% of them seen just once; the ten biggest clones take up 15% to 20%. The material sequenced was PBMCs, taken approximately 40 days after the first yellow fever vaccination. This clonotype was obtained from a young man who received the YFV17D yellow fever vaccine. V usage is TRBV5-1 and J usage is TRBJ1-6; weak D call: TRBD1 (5 bases). CDR3 in amino acids: CASSPWGGNSPLHF. The CDR3 bases are TGCGCCAGCAGCCCATGGGGGGGGAATTCACCCCTCCACTTT.